These 18 T cell receptor beta chains were sequenced from one sample in a study of blood T cell repertoires in COVID-19. Measured with immunoSEQ multiplex PCR; TCRdb has only the in-frame clones, and not every one. The sample has about 97,000 clones; around 90% are singletons. The material sequenced was peripheral blood. The receptors come from a man aged 18 to 29 with acute or convalescent COVID-19.

The gene calls are TRBV24-1 and TRBJ2-1; 12 nucleotides align to TRBD2. V trimming: 3 bases; J trimming: 0 bases; junction bases outside the gene matches: 11. Germline loops: CDR1 KGHDR, CDR2 SFDVKD. This CDR3 spans 20 amino acids. The CDR3 nucleotides read TGTGCCACCAGTGATCCTAGACTAGCGGGAGCGGGCATCTCCTACAATGAGCAGTTCTTC. Its protein product is CATSDPRLAGAGISYNEQFF.

V gene TRBV10-1 combines with J gene TRBJ2-5, with 10 bases fitting TRBD1. Germline V lookup: CDR1 WNHNN, CDR2 SYGVQD (reference sequence). The junction had 2 bases not matched to a gene; V was cut back by 4 bases and J by 0 bases. The CDR3 has 15 amino acids. The CDR3 DNA reads as TGCGCCAGCAGTGCTGGGACAGGGGACCAAGAGACCCAGTACTTC. It is translated as CASSAGTGDQETQYF.

On this clone: Sequence at one end of the junction differs from germline and may be a read error. The chain uses TRBV27 and TRBJ1-6, with TRBD1 as a possible D gene (5 bases). Per the germline V gene, CDR1 is MNHEY and CDR2 is SMNVEV (reference sequence). The CDR3 sequence is 17 residues long. The CDR3 DNA reads TGTGCCAGCAGTCTCAAGCCGGCAGGGTCAGATAAATCACCCCTCCACTTT. Its protein is CASSLKPAGSDKSPLHF.

V and J are TRBV19 and TRBJ1-5; no firm D call. Trimming removed 3 bases from V and 0 bases from J, with 9 bases in between. The CDR3 runs 15 residues. CDR1 is LNHDA and CDR2 is SQIVND in the germline V gene (reference sequence). Here the CDR3 reads CASSIVAHSNQPQHF. DNA of the CDR3: TGTGCCAGTAGTATCGTGGCACATAGCAATCAGCCCCAGCATTTT.

This rearrangement joins TRBV25-1 to TRBJ2-5; 11 bases match TRBD1. J was trimmed by 5 bases and V by 8 bases; bases with no gene match: 10. The CDR3 has 15 amino acids. Germline V lookup: CDR1 MGHDK, CDR2 SYGVNS. The CDR3 DNA is TGTGCCAGCGAACCCGGGACAGGGGGACGTGAGACCCAGTACTTC. Its translation is CASEPGTGGRETQYF.

V usage is TRBV9 and J usage is TRBJ1-1; TRBD1 matches at 8 bases. Germline loops: CDR1 SGDLS, CDR2 YYNGEE. The CDR3 is made up of 18 amino acids. Germline trimming cut 4 bases from V and 0 bases from J; bases unmatched to any gene: 14. The DNA of the CDR3 is TGTGCCAGCAGCTTTTCCCCGACAGGGGAGGTTATGAACACTGAAGCTTTCTTT. Translation: CASSFSPTGEVMNTEAFF.

V usage is TRBV19 and J usage is TRBJ1-6; D is unresolved. The CDR3 sequence is 13 residues long. The germline V gene has CDR1 LNHDA and CDR2 SQIVND (reference sequence). The V gene lost 9 bases and the J gene lost 0 bases, with 6 bases spanning the gap. This chain's CDR3 is CASRSSYNSPLHF. CDR3 in DNA: TGTGCCAGCCGGAGCTCCTATAATTCACCCCTCCACTTT.

The V call is TRBV12-3 or TRBV12-4, the J call TRBJ1-1; D unclear. The CDR3 extends over 13 amino acids. Trimming cost V 5 bases and J 4 bases, with 11 bases left between them. The CDR3 DNA reads TGTGCCAGCAGTCCCGGAGGCCGCACTGAAGCTTTCTTT. It codes for CASSPGGRTEAFF.

The chain joins TRBV4-2 to TRBJ1-3, with 7 bases that match TRBD1. Germline V gene sequence: CDR1 LGHNA, CDR2 YNFKEQ. CDR3 size: 18 residues. V shed 0 bases, J shed 0 bases, and the junction held 8 bases outside the gene matches. The CDR3 region is CASSQDREGGLSGNTIYF. The CDR3 bases are TGTGCCAGCAGCCAAGATAGGGAAGGGGGCCTCTCTGGAAACACCATATATTTT.

V usage is TRBV5-1 and J usage is TRBJ2-1; TRBD2 agrees at 10 bases. Losses at the gene ends were 0 bases for V and 13 bases for J; bases not matched to a gene: 4. This CDR3 has 13 residues. Germline loops: CDR1 SGHRS, CDR2 YFSETQ. Here the CDR3 DNA reads TGCGCCAGCAGCTTGGACCCTAGCGGGGGACAGTTCTTC. It encodes CASSLDPSGGQFF.

The chain uses TRBV6-7 and TRBJ2-7; D perhaps matches TRBD2 (6 bases). TRBV6-7 is known as an ORF, though its function is uncertain. Between the trimmed V and J ends, which lost 8 bases and 0 bases, there was a span of 20 bases. This CDR3 is 16 amino acids long. In DNA, the CDR3 is TGTGCCAGCTGGCCCTGGGGACTGTATGGCTCCTACGAGCAGTACTTC. It is translated as CASWPWGLYGSYEQYF.

The V gene is TRBV7-8, the J gene TRBJ2-7; TRBD2 matches 11 bases. This CDR3 is built from 14 residues. CDR1 and CDR2 from the germline V gene are SGHVS and FQNEAQ. V was clipped by 5 bases and J by 7 bases; unmatched bases: 7. CDR3 in amino acids: CASSQTSGMWEQYF. CDR3 DNA: TGTGCCAGCAGCCAGACTAGCGGGATGTGGGAGCAGTACTTC.

The rearrangement joins TRBV3-1 (or the pseudogene TRBV3-2) to TRBJ2-1; D possibly corresponds to TRBD2 (6 bases). The germline V gene encodes CDR1 LGHDT and CDR2 YNNKEL (reference sequence). Trimming took off 0 bases at V and 6 bases at J, with 12 bases between the two ends. This CDR3 comprises 15 residues. CDR3 loop: CASSQDPGTLNEQFF. The CDR3 DNA follows: TGTGCCAGCAGCCAAGATCCTGGGACTCTCAATGAGCAGTTCTTC.

This rearrangement joins TRBV7-6 to TRBJ1-1, with D perhaps TRBD1 (6 bases). Germline loops: CDR1 SGHVS, CDR2 FNYEAQ. The V gene lost 0 bases and the J gene lost 5 bases, with 13 bases spanning the gap. The CDR3 is made up of 15 amino acids. The CDR3 DNA reads TGTGCCAGCAGCTTAGCGGGAGGGGGAGAGACTGAAGCTTTCTTT. This translates into CASSLAGGGETEAFF.

The chain carries TRBV7-9 and TRBJ1-1, with TRBD1 identical over 7 bases. The V gene's germline CDR1 is SEHNR and CDR2 FQNEAQ (reference sequence). The CDR3 loop spans 14 amino acids. After removal of 2 bases from V and 1 base from J, the junction contained 1 base not matched to a gene. The CDR3 nucleotides are TGTGCCAGCAGCTTAAACAGGGGGAACACTGAAGCTTTCTTT. Its translation is CASSLNRGNTEAFF.

This sequence joins TRBV6-5 and TRBJ1-5; TRBD1 matches at 8 bases. V lost 6 bases, J lost 2 bases, and 6 bases stayed unmatched. This CDR3 has 15 amino acids. In germline, CDR1 is MNHEY, CDR2 SVGAGI. CDR3 amino acids: CASSRSGGGNQPQHF. For the CDR3, the DNA is TGTGCCAGCAGCCGGTCAGGGGGCGGCAATCAGCCCCAGCATTTT.

This clone came up once. The chain carries TRBV6-4 and TRBJ2-2, with 7 bases identical to TRBD1. The trim removed 6 bases at V and 7 bases at J, leaving 5 bases unmatched. This CDR3 has 13 residues. Germline values: CDR1 MRHNA, CDR2 SNTAGT. The chain's CDR3 is CASSRGTDGELFF. DNA for the CDR3: TGTGCCAGCAGCAGGGGGACGGACGGGGAGCTGTTTTTT.

The sample holds one count of this clone. This chain links TRBV7-6 with TRBJ1-1, with no clear D. With 5 bases removed from V and 1 base from J, the gap between germline ends came to 8 bases. This CDR3 region has 13 residues. Germline loops: CDR1 SGHVS, CDR2 FNYEAQ. In DNA form, the CDR3 reads TGTGCCAGCAGCCGTGGGAGGAACACTGAAGCTTTCTTT. It codes for CASSRGRNTEAFF. Full variable domain (missing parts from reference TRBV7-6 and TRBJ1-1): GAGVSQSPRYKVTKRGQDVALRCDPISGHVSLYWYRQALGQGPEFLTYFNYEAQQDKSGLPNDRFSAERPEGSISTLTIQRTEQRDSAMYRCASSRGRNTEAFFGQGTRLTVV.